These 15 T cell receptor beta chains share one sample of origin, sequenced in a study of T-cell memory formation after mild COVID-19. From the 5' RACE reads, TCRdb called clonotypes with MiXCR, one entry per CDR3 protein. The table records hundreds of thousands of distinct CDR3 sequences, roughly 17% of them present only once. Material for sequencing was PBMCs or a T cell subset sorted from them (not recorded which). The receptor set was obtained from an adult woman who had mild COVID-19 (a few samples of this study predate the infection). Cell type and time point are not known.

This clonotype has only a few counts. J is TRBJ2-1 and V is TRBV11-2; 9 nucleotides align to TRBD2. The CDR3 is 16 amino acids. V gave up 5 bases and J gave up 1 base; unmatched junction bases: 6. CDR1 and CDR2 from the germline V gene are SGHAT and FQNNGV. In nucleotides, the CDR3 is TGTGCCAGCAGCCCGGCCAGCGGGAGGTCCTACAATGAGCAGTTCTTC. Translating it yields CASSPASGRSYNEQFF.

The chain uses TRBV5-1 and TRBJ2-5; D possibly corresponds to TRBD2 (6 bases). V was pared by 0 bases and J by 3 bases, with 15 bases between. The CDR3 length is 16 residues. CDR1 and CDR2 (germline): SGHRS, YFSETQ. CDR3 sequence: CASSLGRLAFEETQYF. The CDR3 nucleotides are TGCGCCAGCAGCTTGGGACGGCTAGCGTTCGAAGAGACCCAGTACTTC.

This sequence joins TRBV9 and TRBJ1-1; D is perhaps TRBD1 (5 bases). V lost 3 bases and J lost 5, with 11 bases in between. CDR1 SGDLS and CDR2 YYNGEE come from the germline V gene. This CDR3 has 13 amino acids. This chain's CDR3 is CASSAGIGTEAFF. The CDR3 region has the DNA TGTGCCAGCAGCGCAGGGATTGGGACTGAAGCTTTCTTT.

This clonotype was observed a few times. The chain has TRBV11-3 and TRBJ2-1, with TRBD2 as a possible D gene (5 bases). The V gene's germline CDR1 is SGHNT and CDR2 YENEEA. V lost 5 bases and J lost 3, with 20 bases in between. CDR3 length equals 17 residues. For the CDR3, the DNA is TGTGCCAGCAGCACTACCAAGGAGTTTCGGGACTACAATGAGCAGTTCTTC. It yields the protein CASSTTKEFRDYNEQFF.

This chain joins TRBV29-1 and TRBJ2-1; the match to TRBD1 covers 9 bases. The CDR3 has 14 amino acids. Germline V gene sequence: CDR1 SQVTM, CDR2 ANQGSEA. Unmatched junction bases numbered 9, after V lost 6 bases and J lost 6 bases. The DNA of the CDR3 is TGCAGCGTAACGGGACAGGGTGGAGGCAATGAGCAGTTCTTC. This sequence encodes CSVTGQGGGNEQFF.

This clonotype has only a few counts. The J gene is TRBJ2-7, the V gene TRBV19; 8 bases line up with TRBD2. Germline V gives CDR1 LNHDA, CDR2 SQIVND (reference sequence). The junction had 7 bases not matched to a gene; V was cut back by 3 bases and J by 0 bases. This CDR3 has 16 amino acids. The CDR3 DNA is TGTGCCAGTAGTATGGCTAGCGGGCCGAGCTCCTACGAGCAGTACTTC. The encoded protein is CASSMASGPSSYEQYF.

V gene TRBV19 combines with J gene TRBJ2-5; 13 nucleotides match TRBD2. CDR1 and CDR2 from the germline V gene are LNHDA and SQIVND (reference sequence). The CDR3 spans 16 residues. V trimming: 3 bases; J trimming: 2 bases; junction bases outside the gene matches: 3. This CDR3 reads CASSMLGLAGQETQYF. DNA for the CDR3: TGTGCCAGTAGTATGCTGGGACTAGCGGGACAAGAGACCCAGTACTTC.

V and J are TRBV12-3 or TRBV12-4 and TRBJ2-5, with D perhaps being TRBD1 or TRBD2 (5 bases each). Trimming removed 4 bases from V and 2 bases from J, with 8 bases in between. The CDR3 length is 13 residues. CDR3: CASSWGTQETQYF. The CDR3 DNA reads as TGTGCCAGCAGTTGGGGGACGCAAGAGACCCAGTACTTC.

V gene TRBV7-6 combines with J gene TRBJ2-5; D remains ambiguous. The CDR3 contains 15 residues. Trimming pared 1 base from V and 2 bases from J, leaving 11 bases between. Germline V gene sequence: CDR1 SGHVS, CDR2 FNYEAQ. The CDR3 protein is CASSLGVSPQETQYF. DNA for the CDR3: TGTGCCAGCAGCTTAGGGGTATCCCCTCAAGAGACCCAGTACTTC.

The gene calls are TRBV12-3 or TRBV12-4 and TRBJ1-1; D is uncertain. V gave up 10 bases and J gave up 0 bases, with 12 bases separating them. The CDR3 consists of 13 residues. The CDR3 nucleotides are TGTGCCACCGCCGGGCCGATGAACACTGAAGCTTTCTTT. This codes for CATAGPMNTEAFF.

This clonotype was seen a few times. The CDR3 DNA follows: TGCGCCAGCAGCCAAACCTACAGGGGCCTCAATCAGCCCCAGCATTTT. It translates to CASSQTYRGLNQPQHF. The V gene is TRBV4-1, the J gene TRBJ1-5, with TRBD1 matching over 7 bases. From germline, CDR1 is MGHRA and CDR2 YSYEKL. The CDR3 extends over 16 amino acids. Losses at the gene ends were 2 bases for V and 3 bases for J; bases not matched to a gene: 7.

There are a few counts of this clonotype. The CDR3 is CASSLRGAIRLGQFF. In DNA, the CDR3 is TGTGCCAGCAGCTTGCGAGGGGCTATCCGCCTAGGGCAGTTCTTC. The J gene is TRBJ2-1, the V gene TRBV5-6; D may match TRBD1 or TRBD2 (5 bases each). The CDR3 sequence is 15 residues long. CDR1 and CDR2 from the germline V gene are SGHDT and YYEEEE. Trimming removed 1 base from V and 12 bases from J, with 20 bases in between.

The gene calls are TRBV5-6 and TRBJ2-7; 8 nucleotides line up with TRBD2. The length of the CDR3 is 16 residues. Germline lookup yields CDR1 SGHDT and CDR2 YYEEEE. V lost 6 bases and J lost 3; bases outside the gene matches: 14. CDR3 in amino acids: CASTLRTSWGHYEQYF. The DNA of the CDR3 is TGTGCCAGCACCCTCCGGACTAGCTGGGGACACTACGAGCAGTACTTC.

The sample holds a few counts of this clonotype. This rearrangement joins TRBV19 to TRBJ2-1, with D perhaps TRBD1 (6 bases). Germline CDR1 LNHDA, CDR2 SQIVND (reference sequence). V lost 4 bases and J 3 bases, leaving 10 bases between the germline ends. The length of the CDR3 is 14 residues. CDR3 in DNA: TGTGCCAGTAGTAAGACAGGCCGCTACAATGAGCAGTTCTTC. Amino acids: CASSKTGRYNEQFF.

V is TRBV7-2 and J is TRBJ1-1, with 10 bases matching TRBD1. Unmatched junction bases numbered 27, after V lost 5 bases and J lost 6 bases. This CDR3 has 21 amino acids. Germline values: CDR1 SGHTA, CDR2 FQGNSA. The CDR3, as DNA: TGTGCCAGCAGCAACCACTCCACAGACAGGGGGCTAATCCGACGTAAGGCTGAAGCTTTCTTT. This translates into CASSNHSTDRGLIRRKAEAFF.